This is a list of T cell receptor beta chains from one sample in a study of cytomegalovirus exposure and HLA in healthy donors. Generated by immunoSEQ multiplex PCR, the TCRdb table keeps only in-frame clones and is missing some. The table records approximately 160,000 clones, about 80% of them present only once. Sample: PBMCs. The receptors were gathered from a young woman in good health and CMV-seropositive. CDR3s include the opening cysteine and the closing phenylalanine or tryptophan. The order of the fields is CDR3 protein, CDR3 DNA, V gene, D gene, J gene, clone size. A D gene is named only where the DNA matches it firmly. The size of a clone is reported for some rows only, either as once, few or many, or as a class for expanded clones.

CASVQAGVSNEQYF | TGTGCCAGCGTCCAAGCGGGAGTTTCCAACGAGCAGTACTTC | TRBV25-1 | TRBD2 | TRBJ2-7 | NA
CASSGNRGRYEQYF | TGTGCCAGCAGTGGGAACAGGGGGCGCTACGAGCAGTACTTC | TRBV25-1 | TRBD1 | TRBJ2-7 | few
CASSVGGADGYTF | TGTGCCAGCAGTGTTGGGGGGGCTGATGGCTACACCTTC | TRBV6-1 | NA | TRBJ1-2 | few
CASSRYQGDQPQHF | TGTGCCAGCTCCCGGTACCAGGGCGATCAGCCCCAGCATTTT | TRBV18 | NA | TRBJ1-5 | NA
CATSAVDDRGPGMNTEAFF | TGTGCCACCAGCGCCGTGGACGACAGGGGGCCTGGCATGAACACTGAAGCTTTCTTT | TRBV15 | TRBD1 | TRBJ1-1 | NA
CASSLLAFASYEQYF | TGTGCCAGCAGCCTATTAGCTTTCGCTTCCTACGAGCAGTACTTC | TRBV7-8 | NA | TRBJ2-7 | once
CASSLSNFGEQYF | TGTGCCAGCAGTTTATCGAACTTCGGGGAGCAGTACTTC | TRBV27 | NA | TRBJ2-7 | NA
CASSLVGGTNYEQYF | TGTGCCAGCAGCTTAGTTGGCGGAACTAACTACGAGCAGTACTTC | TRBV7-2 | NA | TRBJ2-7 | NA
CSAPRVRGQFF | TGCAGTGCTCCCCGGGTGCGCGGGCAGTTCTTC | TRBV20-1 | NA | TRBJ2-1 | NA
CAWSEHANYGYTF | TGTGCCTGGAGTGAACACGCTAACTATGGCTACACCTTC | TRBV30 | NA | TRBJ1-2 | NA
CASTTEGYDEQYF | TGCGCCAGCACGACAGAAGGGTATGACGAGCAGTACTTC | TRBV10-2 | NA | TRBJ2-7 | NA
CASSWGQGAPNEKLFF | TGCGCCAGCAGCTGGGGACAGGGGGCTCCTAATGAAAAACTGTTTTTT | TRBV5-1 | TRBD1 | TRBJ1-4 | NA
CAWRATGKNGYTF | TGTGCCTGGAGAGCGACAGGGAAAAATGGCTACACCTTC | TRBV30 | TRBD1 | TRBJ1-2 | NA
CAISGGQGAPGYTF | TGTGCCATCAGTGGGGGACAGGGGGCGCCTGGCTACACCTTC | TRBV10-3 | TRBD1 | TRBJ1-2 | NA
CASRETSGQGAGETQYF | TGTGCCAGCAGGGAAACGTCGGGACAGGGAGCTGGTGAGACCCAGTACTTC | TRBV28 | TRBD1 | TRBJ2-5 | NA
CASSYSGLAGAHEQFF | TGTGCCAGCAGTTACTCTGGGCTAGCGGGAGCCCATGAGCAGTTCTTC | TRBV6-6 | TRBD2 | TRBJ2-1 | NA
CASSLPSKSYEQYF | TGTGCCAGCAGCTTACCTAGTAAGTCCTACGAGCAGTACTTC | TRBV7-8 | NA | TRBJ2-7 | NA
CASSFLGVLDEQYF | TGCGCCAGCAGCTTTCTCGGGGTCCTGGACGAGCAGTACTTC | TRBV5-1 | NA | TRBJ2-7 | many
CASSIDRDSQPRANVLTF | TGTGCCAGTAGTATAGATCGGGACAGCCAGCCCAGGGCCAACGTCCTGACTTTC | TRBV19 | TRBD1 | TRBJ2-6 | NA
CATSRDRGGETQYF | TGTGCCACCAGCAGAGATAGGGGAGGGGAGACCCAGTACTTC | TRBV15 | TRBD2 | TRBJ2-5 | few
CASSLEGVYGYTF | TGTGCCAGCAGCTTGGAAGGGGTCTATGGCTACACCTTC | TRBV5-5 | NA | TRBJ1-2 | NA
CASSATGDRSYEQYF | TGTGCCAGCAGCGCCACAGGGGACCGCTCCTACGAGCAGTACTTC | TRBV9 | TRBD1 | TRBJ2-7 | NA
CASSSLAGVDTDTQYF | TGTGCCAGCAGTTCACTAGCGGGAGTGGACACAGATACGCAGTATTTT | TRBV28 | TRBD2 | TRBJ2-3 | NA
CASSPGEGSYTF | TGTGCCAGCAGCCCTGGTGAGGGCAGCTACACCTTC | TRBV4-2 | NA | TRBJ1-2 | NA
CASSLYGEAFF | TGTGCCAGCAGCTTATACGGTGAAGCTTTCTTT | TRBV11-2 | NA | TRBJ1-1 | NA
CAISESWGGTEAFF | TGTGCCATCAGTGAGTCGTGGGGAGGCACTGAAGCTTTCTTT | TRBV10-3 | NA | TRBJ1-1 | few
CASTSQTGGADYYGYTF | TGTGCCAGCACCAGTCAAACAGGGGGCGCAGATTACTATGGCTACACCTTC | TRBV9 | TRBD1 | TRBJ1-2 | NA
CASSLGGLAGVTDTQYF | TGTGCCAGCAGCTTAGGGGGACTAGCGGGAGTCACAGATACGCAGTATTTT | TRBV7-8 | TRBD2 | TRBJ2-3 | NA
CASSYFGGDEKLFF | TGTGCCAGCAGTTACTTTGGAGGGGATGAAAAACTGTTTTTT | TRBV6-5 | NA | TRBJ1-4 | NA
CAWSGQGQGFEQYF | TGTGCCTGGAGTGGGCAGGGACAGGGGTTCGAGCAGTACTTC | TRBV30 | TRBD1 | TRBJ2-7 | NA
CASSLGPGRTDTQYF | TGCGCCAGCAGCTTGGGACCAGGCCGCACAGATACGCAGTATTTT | TRBV5-1 | NA | TRBJ2-3 | once
CASSLTGDFRSYEQYF | TGCGCCAGCAGCTTAACAGGGGACTTCCGCTCCTACGAGCAGTACTTC | TRBV5-1 | NA | TRBJ2-7 | NA
CASSPAGEETQYF | TGTGCCAGCAGCCCAGCGGGAGAAGAGACCCAGTACTTC | TRBV7-7 | TRBD2 | TRBJ2-5 | NA
CAWGLAGLTDTQYF | TGTGCCTGGGGACTAGCGGGACTCACAGATACGCAGTATTTT | TRBV30 | TRBD2 | TRBJ2-3 | NA
CASSRGQGADQPQHF | TGTGCCAGCAGTCGGGGACAGGGGGCCGATCAGCCCCAGCATTTT | TRBV6-5 | TRBD1 | TRBJ1-5 | NA
CASSQEMGGGDTQYF | TGCGCCAGCAGCCAAGAAATGGGGGGAGGAGATACGCAGTATTTT | TRBV4-3 | NA | TRBJ2-3 | NA
CASSQNRMRTSGWNYTQYF | TGTGCCAGCAGCCAAAATCGGATGCGGACTAGCGGTTGGAATTATACGCAGTATTTT | TRBV11-2 | TRBD2 | TRBJ2-3 | NA
CASSSRTLSQPDTQYF | TGTGCCAGCAGTTCAAGGACTCTGAGTCAGCCAGATACGCAGTATTTT | TRBV7-8 | NA | TRBJ2-3 | NA
CASSSGLAGGGDTQYF | TGTGCCAGCAGCTCCGGACTAGCGGGAGGGGGAGATACGCAGTATTTT | TRBV7-7 | TRBD2 | TRBJ2-3 | NA
CASSQGPGETQYF | TGCGCCAGCAGCCAAGGCCCGGGGGAGACCCAGTACTTC | TRBV4-3 | NA | TRBJ2-5 | NA
CASSLGTSGVYEQYF | TGTGCCAGCAGTTTGGGGACTAGCGGGGTCTACGAGCAGTACTTC | TRBV6-5 | TRBD2 | TRBJ2-7 | NA
CASSHRSSAKNIQYF | TGTGCCAGCAGCCATCGCTCTAGCGCCAAAAACATTCAGTACTTC | TRBV14 | NA | TRBJ2-4 | NA
CASSLGQNTGELFF | TGCGCCAGCAGCTTGGGGCAGAACACCGGGGAGCTGTTTTTT | TRBV5-1 | NA | TRBJ2-2 | NA
CASSQARLSTEAFF | TGCGCCAGCAGCCAAGCCCGACTTAGCACTGAAGCTTTCTTT | TRBV4-3 | NA | TRBJ1-1 | NA
CASSLGLAGGTGELFF | TGTGCCAGCAGCCTTGGACTAGCGGGAGGGACCGGGGAGCTGTTTTTT | TRBV7-6 | TRBD2 | TRBJ2-2 | NA
CASSSAAAGASETQYF | TGTGCCAGCAGCTCGGCCGCCGCGGGGGCCTCCGAGACCCAGTACTTC | TRBV5-6 | NA | TRBJ2-5 | NA